This T cell receptor (beta chain) was recorded in a study of long-term antiretroviral therapy in people with HIV. A single count supports this clone. V was pared by 4 bases and J by 5 bases, with 2 bases of the junction left unmatched. There are 13 residues in the CDR3. Germline V gene data show CDR1 as MNHEY and CDR2 as SVGAGI. Survey-level immunoSEQ v3.0 assays were run. Here immunoSEQ multiplex PCR was the method, and the copy in TCRdb shows in-frame clones only, minus some. The data hold some 31,000 clones, with about 95% observed a single time. V is TRBV6-5 and J is TRBJ2-3; TRBD2 agrees at 8 bases. This sequence originates from a man aged 25 to 40 with HIV. The sample in question was unsorted PBMCs, obtained 5.3 years after starting antiretroviral therapy. CDR3: CASSSGGGDTQYF. The DNA of the CDR3 is TGTGCCAGCAGTTCGGGAGGGGGAGATACGCAGTATTTT.